This T cell receptor (beta chain) was sequenced in a study of shared clonotypes between healthy human individuals. Overall study: CD4 naive cells filled three plates per donor, CD4 memory three, CD8 naive two and CD8 memory one.

Per germline, CDR1 MNHEY and CDR2 SMNVEV (reference sequence). V was clipped by 6 bases and J by 8 bases, with 19 bases between them. The CDR3 spans 14 residues. General observations from the study: Sequencing of the sorted subsets was shown by rarefaction to be incomplete despite large depth.

Remarks on this clone: As yet, its antigen is unknown.

The protocol was immunoSEQ multiplex PCR, while the TCRdb copy is restricted to in-frame clones and leaves out a portion. Found here are around 600,000 clones, 85% to 95% of them singletons; the top ten hold about 0.11%. As defined, naive CD8 cells were CD45RO-negative and positively selected for CCR7, with terminally differentiated effector memory CD45RA+ cells excluded. Sequencing input: naive CD8+ T cells sorted from blood. This TCR came from a woman in her twenties or thirties in good health. V gene TRBV27 combines with J gene TRBJ1-2; D perhaps matches TRBD1 (6 bases). This CDR3 reads CASSLGGRAGGYTF. DNA of the CDR3: TGTGCCAGCAGCCTTGGGGGCAGGGCGGGAGGCTACACCTTC.